Following are 20 T cell receptor beta chains from one sample sequenced in a study of cytomegalovirus exposure and HLA in healthy donors. 60 Vbeta and 13 Jbeta primers were used in PCR. TCRdb's table, derived via immunoSEQ multiplex PCR, lists solely in-frame clones and lacks some. The sample lists roughly 110,000 clones; more than 65% were seen once. Sequences were obtained from PBMCs. These receptors were obtained from a male donor in good health and CMV-seronegative.

This clone has just a few counts. The J gene is TRBJ2-5, the V gene TRBV9; D is ambiguous. The CDR3 totals 14 residues. Germline CDR1 is SGDLS and CDR2 is YYNGEE. With 4 bases removed from V and 2 bases from J, the gap between germline ends came to 12 bases. The CDR3 DNA reads TGTGCCAGCAGCACCCGAGGCAGACAAGAGACCCAGTACTTC. Its protein is CASSTRGRQETQYF. The whole variable domain, filled in from reference TRBV9 and TRBJ2-5, reads DSGVTQTPKHLITATGQRVTLRCSPRSGDLSVYWYQQSLDQGLQFLIQYYNGEERAKGNILERFSAQQFPDLHSELNLSSLELGDSALYFCASSTRGRQETQYFGPGTRLLVL.

V gene TRBV6-1 combines with J gene TRBJ2-7; TRBD1 matches at 7 bases. This CDR3 is 14 amino acids long. Germline V gene data show CDR1 as MNHNS and CDR2 as SASEGT. V gave up 4 bases and J gave up 4 bases; unmatched junction bases: 7. The CDR3 coding sequence is TGTGCCAGCAGTGGGGGACAGAAGGCTTACGAGCAGTACTTC. It yields the protein CASSGGQKAYEQYF.

This clone showed up just a few times. This chain links TRBV11-3 with TRBJ1-2; unclear D gene. Germline loops: CDR1 SGHNT, CDR2 YENEEA. V was trimmed by 2 bases and J by 8 bases, leaving 12 bases between them. CDR3 size: 13 residues. The CDR3: CASSLSGSLGYTF. The CDR3 DNA is TGTGCCAGCAGCTTATCCGGGTCTCTCGGCTACACCTTC.

This chain joins TRBV6-6 and TRBJ2-7, with 13 nucleotides matching TRBD2. CDR3 length: 15 residues. Germline assignment: CDR1 MNHNY and CDR2 SVGAGI (reference sequence). V shed 6 bases and J 7 bases; nucleotides not matched to a gene: 9. DNA for the CDR3: TGTGCCAGCAGCGTAACTAGCGGGAGGGCGCGGGAGCAGTACTTC. This translates into CASSVTSGRAREQYF.

CDR3 region: CASSLGGPLEGAGEQFF. CDR3 DNA: TGTGCCAGCAGCTTAGGGGGCCCGCTAGAGGGGGCGGGTGAGCAGTTCTTC. J is TRBJ2-1 and V is TRBV7-9; 7 nucleotides line up with TRBD1. The CDR3 is 17 amino acids. The V gene's germline CDR1 is SEHNR and CDR2 FQNEAQ (reference sequence). V was clipped by 1 base and J by 9 bases; unmatched bases: 15.

This clone has a handful of counts. The CDR3 reads CASSVEGFGYTF. CDR3 nucleotides: TGTGCCAGCAGTGTCGAGGGTTTTGGCTACACCTTC. The genes are TRBV2 and TRBJ1-2; no clear D. Trimming stripped 4 bases from V and 7 bases from J, with 10 bases between. Germline-derived CDR1 and CDR2 are SNHLY and FYNNEI. This CDR3 is built from 12 residues. The whole variable domain, remainder taken from reference TRBV2 and TRBJ1-2, is EPEVTQTPSHQVTQMGQEVILRCVPISNHLYFYWYRQILGQKVEFLVSFYNNEISEKSEIFDDQFSVERPDGSNFTLKIRSTKLEDSAMYFCASSVEGFGYTFGSGTRLTVV.

The sample holds a few counts of this clone. This chain uses TRBV5-1 with TRBJ2-7; 7 nucleotides match TRBD2. The junction had 15 bases not matched to a gene; V was cut back by 0 bases and J by 6 bases. This CDR3 region has 17 residues. Per the germline V gene, CDR1 is SGHRS and CDR2 is YFSETQ. The CDR3 sequence is CASSLASRLAGVGEQYF. The CDR3 nucleotides read TGCGCCAGCAGCTTGGCCTCAAGACTAGCTGGGGTGGGCGAGCAGTACTTC.

J is TRBJ2-7 and V is TRBV28; TRBD2 matches 12 bases. CDR3 length: 16 residues. In germline, CDR1 is MDHEN, CDR2 SYDVKM. The junction had 7 bases not matched to a gene; V was cut back by 4 bases and J by 3 bases. Here the CDR3 reads CASSYRLAGDDYEQYF. The CDR3 DNA is TGTGCCAGCAGTTACCGACTAGCGGGAGACGACTACGAGCAGTACTTC. The full variable domain, rest sourced from reference TRBV28 and TRBJ2-7, is DVKVTQSSRYLVKRTGEKVFLECVQDMDHENMFWYRQDPGLGLRLIYFSYDVKMKEKGDIPEGYSVSREKKERFSLILESASTNQTSMYLCASSYRLAGDDYEQYFGPGTRLTVT.

The table lists this clone with a few counts. This chain joins TRBV4-1 and TRBJ1-1; 8 positions match TRBD1. The CDR3 consists of 13 residues. Germline assignment: CDR1 MGHRA and CDR2 YSYEKL. V shed 2 bases and J 6 bases; nucleotides not matched to a gene: 2. The CDR3, as DNA: TGCGCCAGCAGCCAACCGACAGGGGCTGAAGCTTTCTTT. This sequence encodes CASSQPTGAEAFF.

V usage is TRBV29-1 and J usage is TRBJ2-5; tentative D call: TRBD2 (5 bases). Germline values: CDR1 SQVTM, CDR2 ANQGSEA. The V and J ends lost 2 bases and 3 bases respectively, with 10 bases between them. The CDR3 has 13 residues. The CDR3 is CSVERSGEETQYF. In DNA, the CDR3 is TGCAGCGTTGAAAGGTCCGGGGAAGAGACCCAGTACTTC. The full variable domain, its missing parts supplied by reference TRBV29-1 and TRBJ2-5, is SAVISQKPSRDICQRGTSLTIQCQVDSQVTMMFWYRQQPGQSLTLIATANQGSEATYESGFVIDKFPISRPNLTFSTLTVSNMSPEDSSIYLCSVERSGEETQYFGPGTRLLVL.

As concerns this clone: The junction does not match germline at one end; this may be a read error. This sample also contains other DNA sequences that code for the same CDR3. The genes are TRBV6-5 and TRBJ2-7, with a tentative D call TRBD2 (6 bases). This CDR3 has 15 residues. Germline V lookup: CDR1 MNHEY, CDR2 SVGAGI. The CDR3 reads CASSYSAGRTYEQYF. The CDR3 DNA reads TGTGCCAGCAGCTACTCGGCGGGAAGGACCTACGAGCAGTACTTC.

The V gene is TRBV5-1, the J gene TRBJ1-5, with D maybe TRBD1 (5 bases). The CDR3 sequence is 14 residues long. Germline V CDR1 and CDR2: SGHRS, YFSETQ. Trimming removed 0 bases from V and 1 base from J, with 5 bases in between. The CDR3 coding sequence is TGCGCCAGCAGCTTGGCAGGGAGCAATCAGCCCCAGCATTTT. It encodes CASSLAGSNQPQHF.

The chain has TRBV4-2 and TRBJ2-6, with 7 bases identical to TRBD1. The germline CDR1 and CDR2 sequences are LGHNA and YNFKEQ. The CDR3 contains 17 residues. After removal of 2 bases from V and 0 bases from J, the junction contained 4 bases not matched to a gene. The chain's CDR3 is CASSQMGTASGANVLTF. CDR3 sequence (DNA): TGTGCCAGCAGCCAAATGGGGACAGCCTCTGGGGCCAACGTCCTGACTTTC.

The J gene is TRBJ2-7, the V gene TRBV6-1, with a possible D match to TRBD1 (6 bases). With 6 bases removed from V and 2 bases from J, the gap between germline ends came to 11 bases. Germline CDR1 is MNHNS and CDR2 is SASEGT. This CDR3 spans 13 amino acids. The CDR3 is CASRDSSPYEQYF. CDR3 sequence (DNA): TGTGCCAGCAGGGACAGTTCACCCTACGAGCAGTACTTC.

J is TRBJ2-7 and V is TRBV19, with D hard to call. The length of the CDR3 is 13 residues. Germline V gives CDR1 LNHDA, CDR2 SQIVND (reference sequence). The V gene lost 4 bases and the J gene lost 0 bases, with 7 bases spanning the gap. This CDR3 is CASSRASSYEQYF. The DNA for the CDR3 is TGTGCCAGTAGTAGGGCCAGCTCCTACGAGCAGTACTTC.

Of note for this clone: An end of the junction differs from the germline gene, which may be a read error. This CDR3 is also generated by other DNA sequences in the sample. CDR3 coding DNA: TGTGCCAGCAGTTTTGGGGGGAATGAAAAGCTGTTTTTT. Amino acid sequence: CASSFGGNEKLFF. V gene TRBV27 combines with J gene TRBJ1-4; a possible D gene is TRBD1 (5 bases). This CDR3 has 13 residues. Germline CDR1 MNHEY, CDR2 SMNVEV (reference sequence).

The chain employs TRBV19 and TRBJ1-1; TRBD1 might be the D (5 bases). Trimming pared 1 base from V and 1 base from J, leaving 10 bases between. The CDR3 totals 15 residues. CDR1 LNHDA and CDR2 SQIVND come from the germline V gene (reference sequence). This CDR3 reads CASSIAGGPNTEAFF. CDR3 coding DNA: TGTGCCAGTAGTATAGCGGGGGGACCGAACACTGAAGCTTTCTTT.

This clone appeared once. This rearrangement joins TRBV6-5 to TRBJ2-7; possibly TRBD2 for D (6 bases). CDR3 length: 13 residues. Trimming took off 7 bases at V and 1 base at J, with 11 bases between the two ends. CDR1 and CDR2 (germline): MNHEY, SVGAGI. The CDR3 sequence: CASISSVSYEQYF. In DNA, the CDR3 is TGTGCCAGCATTTCTAGCGTATCCTACGAGCAGTACTTC.

This clone was observed once. V gene TRBV7-9 combines with J gene TRBJ2-5, with 9 bases matching TRBD2. The length of the CDR3 is 14 residues. In germline, CDR1 is SEHNR, CDR2 FQNEAQ (reference sequence). Trimming cost V 6 bases and J 5 bases; bases outside gene matches: 7. The CDR3 DNA sequence: TGTGCCAGCAGTCGAGCGGGAGGAGGTGAGACCCAGTACTTC. Its protein is CASSRAGGGETQYF.

This chain uses TRBV19 with TRBJ2-7; a weak D match, TRBD1 (6 bases). Germline assignment: CDR1 LNHDA and CDR2 SQIVND (reference sequence). The V gene lost 0 bases and the J gene lost 3 bases, with 12 bases spanning the gap. The CDR3 loop spans 15 amino acids. CDR3 region: CASSIEGQGNYEQYF. The CDR3 bases are TGTGCCAGTAGTATAGAAGGGCAGGGGAACTACGAGCAGTACTTC. The full variable domain, in which reference TRBV19 and TRBJ2-7 provide the parts outside the CDR3, is DGGITQSPKYLFRKEGQNVTLSCEQNLNHDAMYWYRQDPGQGLRLIYYSQIVNDFQKGDIAEGYSVSREKKESFPLTVTSAQKNPTAFYLCASSIEGQGNYEQYFGPGTRLTVT.